These T cell receptor beta chains were read from a single sample in a study of shared clonotypes between healthy human individuals. Only in-frame clones appear in the TCRdb table, and some are missing; sequencing was by immunoSEQ multiplex PCR. There are around 2,100,000 clones in the sample; approximately 94% occur only once, and around 1% lies in the top ten. Sequenced input: naive CD8+ T cells sorted from blood. Source of these receptors: a man aged 18 to 30 in good health. The CDR3 runs from the conserved cysteine through the conserved F or W. A D gene is named only where the DNA matches it firmly. Clone size appears in some rows only: once, few, many, or a class for an expanded clone.

clone size	V gene	J gene	CDR3 length	D gene	CDR3 DNA	CDR3 protein
-	TRBV29-1	TRBJ2-7	13	TRBD1	TGCAGCGTTCATCCGGGACAGGGGGACGAGCAGTACTTC	CSVHPGQGDEQYF
-	TRBV11-1	TRBJ1-1	16	-	TGTGCCAGCAGCTTAGCCTCCGATCCATTGAACACTGAAGCTTTCTTT	CASSLASDPLNTEAFF
-	TRBV10-1	TRBJ2-2	14	-	TGCGCCAGCAGTGTGCGAACCGGGGCCGGGGAGCTGTTTTTT	CASSVRTGAGELFF
once	TRBV30	TRBJ2-5	15	TRBD2	TGTGCCTGGGCCCTCCTAGCGGGACAACAAGAGACCCAGTACTTC	CAWALLAGQQETQYF
once	TRBV27	TRBJ1-6	15	-	TGTGCCAGCAGCCCGACGAAGGGGATGGGTTCACCCCTCCACTTT	CASSPTKGMGSPLHF
-	TRBV29-1	TRBJ2-6	17	TRBD1	TGCAGCGTTGAAGGTGGGACAGGGATTTCTGGGGCCAACGTCCTGACTTTC	CSVEGGTGISGANVLTF
-	TRBV15	TRBJ2-7	18	TRBD2	TGTGCCACCAGCAGAGCGGCTAGCGGGGGCCCGAGCTCCTACGAGCAGTACTTC	CATSRAASGGPSSYEQYF
-	TRBV28	TRBJ1-4	13	TRBD1	TGTGCCAGCGAACAGGGGAGAAATGAAAAACTGTTTTTT	CASEQGRNEKLFF
-	TRBV27	TRBJ1-6	17	-	TGTGCCAGCAGTCCCCTTGGGGGAGGGGGAGGAGATTCACCCCTCCACTTT	CASSPLGGGGGDSPLHF
-	TRBV18	TRBJ2-7	13	-	TGTGCCAGCTCCCCAGGGACTTACTACGAGCAGTACTTC	CASSPGTYYEQYF
-	TRBV9	TRBJ1-2	15	-	TGTGCCAGCAGCGGGATGCTGGGGACGAGGGATGGCTACACCTTC	CASSGMLGTRDGYTF
-	TRBV27	TRBJ1-2	14	-	TGTGCCAGCAGTTTATCGCCGAGGGGCTATGGCTACACCTTC	CASSLSPRGYGYTF
-	TRBV6-5	TRBJ2-2	15	TRBD1	TGTGCCAGCAGCAGGGACAGGGTAAACACCGGGGAGCTGTTTTTT	CASSRDRVNTGELFF
few	TRBV11-2	TRBJ1-1	14	-	TGTGCCAGCAGCTTAGTAGGGGAGAACACTGAAGCTTTCTTT	CASSLVGENTEAFF
-	TRBV30	TRBJ2-2	16	TRBD2	TGTGCCTGGAGTTTCTTGGCGGGAGGAGACCCCGGGGAGCTGTTTTTT	CAWSFLAGGDPGELFF
-	TRBV30	TRBJ1-5	12	-	TGTGCCTGGAGTACAGGGAGTCAGCCCCAGCATTTT	CAWSTGSQPQHF
once	TRBV7-8	TRBJ2-7	14	-	TGTGCCAGCAGCAGAGACAGGAGCTCCTACGAGCAGTACTTC	CASSRDRSSYEQYF
-	TRBV5-4	TRBJ1-2	17	TRBD1	TGTGCCAGCAGCTTGGTAGGGGGCCCCCTGATATACTATGGCTACACCTTC	CASSLVGGPLIYYGYTF
-	TRBV29-1	TRBJ2-2	10	-	TGCAGCGTTGTTAGTGGGGAGCTGTTTTTT	CSVVSGELFF
-	TRBV11-1	TRBJ2-7	17	TRBD1	TGTGCCAGCAGCTCCGATAAGCCAGGGGGCGGATTTGACGAGCAGTACTTC	CASSSDKPGGGFDEQYF
once	TRBV9	TRBJ1-1	13	-	TGTGCCAGCAGCCCTCGGGAGGGTTCTGAAGCTTTCTTT	CASSPREGSEAFF
-	TRBV11-2	TRBJ2-3	17	-	TGTGCCAGCAGCTTAAAGGGGTTCCGTCTGGTTCCAGATACGCAGTATTTT	CASSLKGFRLVPDTQYF
-	TRBV4-3	TRBJ2-1	15	-	TGCGCCAGCAGCCAAGATCGGCGGGCGTACAATGAGCAGTTCTTC	CASSQDRRAYNEQFF
-	TRBV7-3	TRBJ2-3	13	-	TGTGCCAGCAGCATTCTCAGCACAGATACGCAGTATTTT	CASSILSTDTQYF
-	TRBV27	TRBJ1-1	15	-	TGTGCCAGCAGTTTAAACGGCAGGGTGAACACTGAAGCTTTCTTT	CASSLNGRVNTEAFF
-	TRBV7-6	TRBJ2-3	15	TRBD2	TGTGCCAGCAGCTCGATAGCGGGCCGCACAGATACGCAGTATTTT	CASSSIAGRTDTQYF
-	TRBV6-6	TRBJ1-6	12	TRBD1	TGTGCCAGCAGTTACATGGGGGACAGATACGACTTT	CASSYMGDRYDF
-	TRBV5-1	TRBJ2-7	14	TRBD2	TGCGCCAGCAGCTCCGGACTAGGTTTCGACGAGCAGTACTTC	CASSSGLGFDEQYF
-	TRBV13	TRBJ2-5	17	TRBD1	TGTGCCAGCACCAGGGGACAGGGGGATTATTCCCAAGAGACCCAGTACTTC	CASTRGQGDYSQETQYF
-	TRBV27	TRBJ1-6	14	-	TGTGCCAGCAGCCCGATGCAGGGGCGCTCACCCCTCCACTTT	CASSPMQGRSPLHF
-	TRBV28	TRBJ2-2	17	-	TGTGCCAGCAGTTCGGACCCGGACACGACGGACACCGGGGAGCTGTTTTTT	CASSSDPDTTDTGELFF
-	TRBV9	TRBJ2-7	14	-	TGTGCCAGCAGCGTCTCCCCTGGCTCCTACGAGCAGTACTTC	CASSVSPGSYEQYF
-	TRBV6-5	TRBJ1-1	15	-	TGTGCCAGCAGACCAATTCCGGGACTTGGCACTGAAGCTTTCTTT	CASRPIPGLGTEAFF
-	TRBV14	TRBJ2-7	16	TRBD1	TGTGCCAGCAGCTACCTGCCCGGGACAGGGATCTACGAGCAGTACTTC	CASSYLPGTGIYEQYF
-	TRBV27	TRBJ2-7	13	-	TGTGCCAGCAGTTTCTCTCCAGCCTACGAGCAGTACTTC	CASSFSPAYEQYF
-	TRBV13	TRBJ1-6	15	TRBD1	TGTGCCAGCAGCTCTGGACAGGGGGGAGATTCACCCCTCCACTTT	CASSSGQGGDSPLHF
-	TRBV5-1	TRBJ1-1	13	-	TGCGCCAGCAGCTTCGAACCTGAAAGCGAAGCTTTCTTT	CASSFEPESEAFF
-	TRBV6-5	TRBJ1-2	13	TRBD1	TGTGCCAGCAGTAGACAGGGGTATGACGGCTACACCTTC	CASSRQGYDGYTF
-	TRBV2	TRBJ2-7	16	-	TGTGCCAGCAGTGTTGGGCTAGCGTGGAGCTCCTACGAGCAGTACTTC	CASSVGLAWSSYEQYF
-	TRBV27	TRBJ2-1	15	TRBD2	TGTGCCAGCAGTTTTGGGTGGGAGGGGTTTCCGCCCCAGTTCTTC	CASSFGWEGFPPQFF
-	TRBV6-5	TRBJ2-5	15	-	TGTGCCAGCAGTTTGGACGGGCCGGGGCGAGAGACCCAGTACTTC	CASSLDGPGRETQYF
-	TRBV9	TRBJ1-1	14	TRBD1	TGTGCCAGCAGCGTCCACGACAGGGGGCCCTCAGCTTTCTTT	CASSVHDRGPSAFF
-	TRBV9	TRBJ2-3	14	-	TGTGCCAGCAGCGGACAGACATCGGGAGATACGCAGTATTTT	CASSGQTSGDTQYF
-	TRBV28	TRBJ1-2	15	TRBD1	TGTGCCAGCAGTTCAGCAGGGGGCTCTGACTATGGCTACACCTTC	CASSSAGGSDYGYTF
-	TRBV9	TRBJ1-4	16	-	TGTGCCAGCAGCGTAGAAGGCCGGGGGCGAGATGAAAAACTGTTTTTT	CASSVEGRGRDEKLFF
-	TRBV2	TRBJ2-7	13	-	TGTGCCAGCAGTGTAGGGAGGACCTACGAGCAGTACTTC	CASSVGRTYEQYF
-	TRBV4-1	TRBJ2-7	17	-	TGCGCCAGCAGCCAATCCCAGGGGGGGTCTCTCATCTACGAGCAGTACTTC	CASSQSQGGSLIYEQYF
-	TRBV28	TRBJ2-7	16	-	TGTGCCAGCAGACCCACCCCCACAGGGAACTACTACGAGCAGTACTTC	CASRPTPTGNYYEQYF
-	TRBV6-1	TRBJ2-5	15	-	TGTGCCAGCAGTGAATTGCAGGGGAGGCAAGAGACCCAGTACTTC	CASSELQGRQETQYF
-	TRBV29-1	TRBJ2-7	13	-	TGCAGCGTTGAATTGGTTCAGACCTACGAGCAGTACTTC	CSVELVQTYEQYF
-	TRBV13	TRBJ2-7	14	TRBD1	TGTGCCAGCAGCACCACAGGGGGTAGCTACGAGCAGTACTTC	CASSTTGGSYEQYF
-	TRBV4-1	TRBJ1-1	15	-	TGCGCCAGCAGCCAAGTAGGGGGGCTGGGCGGTGAAGCTTTCTTT	CASSQVGGLGGEAFF
-	TRBV18	TRBJ2-7	15	TRBD2	TGTGCCAGCTCGCCCCCTGCGGGAGGGTCCTACGAGCAGTACTTC	CASSPPAGGSYEQYF
-	TRBV27	TRBJ2-2	15	-	TGTGCCAGCAGTCCCCGTGACATCTACACCGGGGAGCTGTTTTTT	CASSPRDIYTGELFF
-	TRBV6-1	TRBJ2-1	15	TRBD2	TGTGCCAGCAGTGATTCGGCTAGCGGGGTAAGGGGGCAGTTCTTC	CASSDSASGVRGQFF
-	TRBV27	TRBJ2-7	14	-	TGTGCCAGCAGCCCCTCCACGTCCAGCGACGAGCAGTACTTC	CASSPSTSSDEQYF
once	TRBV13	TRBJ2-7	13	-	TGTGCCAGCAGCTTTGGGAGCCGAAGGGAGCAGTACTTC	CASSFGSRREQYF
few	TRBV9	TRBJ2-7	13	TRBD2	TGTGCCAGCAGCGGGACTAGCTCCTACGAGCAGTACTTC	CASSGTSSYEQYF
-	TRBV9	TRBJ2-7	14	-	TGTGCCAGCAGCGTAGAGGGATCCTATGACGAGCAGTACTTC	CASSVEGSYDEQYF